The 9 T cell receptor beta chains below all came from one sample that was sequenced in a study of blood T cell repertoires in COVID-19. Generated by immunoSEQ multiplex PCR, the TCRdb table keeps only in-frame clones and is missing some. The sample holds about 270,000 clones, around four fifths seen once. Sequenced sample: peripheral blood. The receptors originated from a man older than 75 with acute or convalescent COVID-19.

The chain employs TRBV19 and TRBJ2-2; 7 nucleotides align to TRBD1. V trimming: 3 bases; J trimming: 5 bases; junction bases outside the gene matches: 3. The length of the CDR3 is 14 residues. In germline, CDR1 is LNHDA, CDR2 SQIVND (reference sequence). CDR3: CASSIQGETGELFF. The CDR3 coding sequence is TGTGCCAGTAGTATTCAGGGGGAGACCGGGGAGCTGTTTTTT.

The chain links TRBV19 to TRBJ1-4; D not certain. CDR3 size: 14 residues. Trimming pared 4 bases from V and 6 bases from J, leaving 12 bases between. The germline CDR1 and CDR2 sequences are LNHDA and SQIVND (reference sequence). The chain's CDR3 is CASSTREGDEKLFF. CDR3 sequence (DNA): TGTGCCAGTAGTACAAGGGAGGGAGATGAAAAACTGTTTTTT.

V usage is TRBV5-4 and J usage is TRBJ1-3; 7 bases are shared with TRBD1. Germline V gene data show CDR1 as SGHNT and CDR2 as YYREEE (reference sequence). With 4 bases clipped from V and 4 bases from J, the junction kept 8 bases outside the gene matches. The CDR3 consists of 15 residues. The CDR3 region has the DNA TGTGCCAGCAGCCCCACAGGGGTTGGCGGAAACACCATATATTTT. This translates into CASSPTGVGGNTIYF.

This sequence joins TRBV29-1 and TRBJ1-1; possible D gene TRBD1, 6 bases. CDR1 is SQVTM, CDR2 ANQGSEA, per germline. V was pared by 5 bases and J by 3 bases, with 10 bases between. This CDR3 region has 12 residues. CDR3 amino acids: CSVKQGHTEAFF. CDR3 bases: TGCAGCGTTAAACAGGGTCACACTGAAGCTTTCTTT.

CDR3 amino acids: CATSDYRGADTQYF. DNA for the CDR3: TGTGCCACCAGTGATTATAGGGGCGCAGATACGCAGTATTTT. The V and J genes are TRBV24-1 and TRBJ2-3, with D maybe TRBD1 (5 bases). The V gene's germline CDR1 is KGHDR and CDR2 SFDVKD. Trimming shortened V by 2 bases and J by 4 bases, and 9 bases separated the two germline ends. This CDR3 comprises 14 residues.

The chain employs TRBV6-5 and TRBJ2-7, with D perhaps matching TRBD2 (6 bases). Deletions cut 10 bases from V and 2 bases from J, with 12 bases between. The CDR3 contains 12 residues. The germline V gene encodes CDR1 MNHEY and CDR2 SVGAGI. CDR3 sequence reads: CATEGLTYEQYF. DNA for the CDR3: TGTGCCACGGAGGGGCTAACCTACGAGCAGTACTTC.

The CDR3 sequence is CASSPITGKNQPQHF. The CDR3 nucleotides are TGTGCCAGTAGTCCCATCACAGGTAAAAATCAGCCCCAGCATTTT. This chain joins TRBV19 and TRBJ1-5, with TRBD1 as a possible D gene (5 bases). The CDR3 has 15 residues. The germline gives CDR1 LNHDA, CDR2 SQIVND (reference sequence). V was trimmed by 5 bases and J by 4 bases, leaving 15 bases between them.

This chain links TRBV27 with TRBJ2-7; D may be TRBD1 (7 bases). Per germline, CDR1 MNHEY and CDR2 SMNVEV (reference sequence). This CDR3 comprises 13 residues. Deletions cut 3 bases from V and 6 bases from J, with 12 bases between. This chain's CDR3 is CASSFSGGLEQYF. In DNA form, the CDR3 reads TGTGCCAGCAGTTTTTCAGGGGGGCTCGAGCAGTACTTC.

This chain links TRBV5-6 with TRBJ1-4; 8 nucleotides match TRBD1. Germline CDR1 is SGHDT and CDR2 is YYEEEE. The CDR3 length is 14 residues. V lost 1 base and J lost 10; bases outside the gene matches: 6. This CDR3 reads CASSLQGATPKLFF. The CDR3 region has the DNA TGTGCCAGCAGCTTGCAGGGGGCGACTCCAAAACTGTTTTTT.